A single T cell receptor beta chain is shown here with its context. At least ten counts were recorded for this clonotype. What this receptor recognizes is not known. Base-call qualities are not available, and no considerably larger clone is one nucleotide away. Between the V and J ends, shortened by 1 base and 7 bases respectively, the junction contains 5 bases. The cysteine opens and the phenylalanine closes a CDR3 of 13 amino acids. Only the CDR3 region is kept as DNA, spanning 39 bases read in frame from base 1. CDR1 and CDR2 (SGHAT, FQDESV) derive from the germline V gene (reference sequence). The entry originates in a study of regulatory T cells in long-lasting Graves disease (dated by TCRdb to the early 2020s). A note on the overall study: Patients with newly diagnosed Graves' disease had been on antithyroid drugs for under 3 months. Persistent Graves' disease patients were compared with newly diagnosed Graves' disease patients by peripheral blood TCR sequencing and RNA sequencing. The study was conducted in China and was registered as a clinical trial. A total of around 33 samples were covered by TCR sequencing, comprising approximately 13 persistent and around 20 newly diagnosed Graves' disease patients.

Library generation was performed with multiplex PCR. Sequencing relied on an Illumina HiSeq 4000. To build TCR beta libraries, CDR3 regions were amplified by Arm-PCR using iRepertoire HTBI primers. PCR products were gel purified before sequencing. The study's processing was this. Gene usage analysis of CDR3 amino acid clonotypes relied on the 55 to 80 TRBV and 15 or so TRBJ segments identified across samples. Filtered high-quality paired reads were merged into contigs using COPE and FqMerger. BLAST was used to align contigs to IMGT TRBV, TRBD and TRBJ reference genes, with CDR3 defined following IMGT. Any clonotype with a frequency above 0.1% was counted as a highly expanded clone. Repertoire diversity was measured by Shannon entropy, and V-J evenness by the Gini coefficient. A clonotype found in more than one individual was treated as public. The raw public data were reprocessed by TCRdb itself: fastp quality trimming at Q25, MiXCR clonotype calling, in-frame beta chains only. Every entry covers one CDR3 protein and lists the most common genes and DNA from its rows. The V and J calls were not made by the authors but by TCRdb's processing. The sample has 360,000 or so distinct CDR3 sequences on record, 12% of them singletons. The ten most abundant clones make up approximately 20% of the sample.

Here is what the overall study found, with its caveats: Sequencing and analysis were limited to the TCR beta chain. The authors acknowledged the small sample size as a limitation that may reduce accuracy. Peripheral blood alone was examined, since thyroid tissue, which constituted the primary lesion, could not be accessed. Patients with persistent disease shared more public clonotypes (fewer than 3,000) than newly diagnosed patients did (966). Persistent Graves' disease patients showed lower TCR Shannon entropy and fewer highly expanded clones than newly diagnosed patients, suggesting clonal expansion. Preferential use of TRBV28, TRBJ1-2 and TRBJ2-5 was observed in persistent disease, whereas TRBV20-1 and TRBJ2-1 were favored in newly diagnosed disease.

Per the publication, the time point label means: newly diagnosed GD, antithyroid drugs for less than 3 months. RNA was extracted from PBMCs in TRIzol for both TCR sequencing and RNA sequencing. The diagnosis of Graves' disease was made according to American Thyroid Association guidelines. Patients for the study were recruited at an endocrinology department in Xi'an, China. Each patient gave 8.5 to 9.5 milliliters of peripheral blood, collected in an EDTA anticoagulant tube. Ficoll Paque Plus density gradient separation was used to isolate PBMCs, and no further T cell sorting was performed. RNA quality was checked with an Agilent 2100 Bioanalyzer and agarose gel, and concentration with a NanoDrop 2000. This sample was shared with a second study, whose subject was T cells in Graves' hyperthyroidism and ophthalmopathy. The other study reports the following: A patient counted as having stable Graves' hyperthyroidism if no progression to ophthalmopathy occurred over 18 months of follow-up. The hyperthyroidism patients were between 18 and 65 years old and newly diagnosed, with a disease duration of less than 2 months. Exclusion was applied to patients with uncontrolled infections, other autoimmune diseases, pregnancy or lactation. Diagnoses were based on clinical symptoms, serum thyroxine and TRAb, thyroid ultrasound and orbital computed tomography. For the first round of RT-PCR on the TCR CDR3, the HTBI primer set was used together with the Qiagen OneStep RT-PCR kit. Blood samples also contained most of the expanded thyroid clonotypes (frequency above 0.001), which suggests that blood repertoires may reflect thyroid immune responses. In cross-validation, a model built on a 13 V-J signature told ophthalmopathy apart from stable hyperthyroidism with 85% to 90% sensitivity and approximately 81% specificity, and in testing the same model reached 80%/75%. In validation, progression to ophthalmopathy was predicted by the model with 70.59% sensitivity and just over 72% specificity, a median of approximately 6.5 months before onset. To identify distinguishing TCR V-J signatures, a discovery cohort of 100 patients was used, comprising 40 to 45 with Graves' ophthalmopathy and roughly 60 with stable Graves' hyperthyroidism. Whether ophthalmopathy could be predicted prospectively was tested in an independent validation cohort made up of roughly 20 hyperthyroidism patients plus 17 patients who later progressed to ophthalmopathy. The 75 to 100 discovery patients were randomly split 7:3 into training and test sets. Thyroid tissue and blood T-cell repertoires from six Graves' hyperthyroidism patients were also compared in the study. Following sampling, methimazole starting at 30 mg daily was given to hyperthyroidism patients, and high-dose intravenous methylprednisolone was given to ophthalmopathy patients. A second multiplex PCR round built the libraries, followed by size selection and purification. Libraries were sequenced paired-end with 100 bp reads on an Illumina HiSeq2000. SOAPnuke was used to process the raw data, throwing out any read that contained adapters or uncalled bases, had a mean Phred below 15, or lacked an exact constant-primer or identifier match. High-quality paired reads were merged with COPE v1.2.5, and unique nucleotide sequences were defined as clonotypes. Clonotypes were aligned to IMGT TRBV, TRBD and TRBJ reference segments using MiTCR v1.1. The analysis included only V-J combinations with a frequency above 0.0001, which together covered roughly 99% of the repertoires. The TCS score was defined as F50 (clonal expansion) divided by E x V (chaos), with BLOSUM62-based TCRdist calculated between CDR3 peptides within each V-J. Welch's t-statistics and random forest reduced roughly 500 V-J features to some 14, which were used in a naive Bayes classifier (R e1071). Sample size was not statistically predetermined, and investigators were not blinded to group allocation. The paper describes TCR Vbeta CDR3 sequencing of 120 to 150 peripheral blood samples, made up of 43 ophthalmopathy patients, some 76 hyperthyroidism patients and roughly 17 progressor patients.

The receptor was isolated from a woman between 18 and 30 years old with Graves disease. Donor details come from another sample of the same person, matched by shared clones. The sample in question was peripheral blood mononuclear cells (PBMCs), obtained at new diagnosis, from a patient treated with antithyroid drugs. The chain is assembled from TRBV11-1 and TRBJ1-6, with the D gene uncertain. The sequenced DNA: TGTGCCAGCAGCTTAGTCCGCAATTCACCCCTCCACTTT. This translates into CASSLVRNSPLHF. This CDR3, with the reference TRBV11-1 and TRBJ1-6 proteins standing in past its ends, gives the full variable domain EAEVAQSPRYKITEKSQAVAFWCDPISGHATLYWYRQILGQGPELLVQFQDESVVDDSQLPKDRFSAERLKGVDSTLKIQPAELGDSAMYLCASSLVRNSPLHFGNGTRLTVT.